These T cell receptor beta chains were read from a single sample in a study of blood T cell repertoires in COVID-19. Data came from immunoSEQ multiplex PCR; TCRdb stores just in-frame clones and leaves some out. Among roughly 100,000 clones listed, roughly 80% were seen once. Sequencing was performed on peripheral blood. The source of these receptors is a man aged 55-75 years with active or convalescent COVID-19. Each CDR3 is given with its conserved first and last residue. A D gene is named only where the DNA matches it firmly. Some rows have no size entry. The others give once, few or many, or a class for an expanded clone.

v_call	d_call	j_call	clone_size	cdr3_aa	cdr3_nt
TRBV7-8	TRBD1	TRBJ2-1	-	CASSLALAGGNEQFF	TGTGCCAGCAGCTTAGCGCTGGCAGGGGGCAATGAGCAGTTCTTC
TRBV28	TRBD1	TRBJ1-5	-	CASRTGGVGNQPQHF	TGTGCCAGCAGGACAGGGGGCGTTGGTAATCAGCCCCAGCATTTT
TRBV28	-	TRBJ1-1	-	CASMAGVDTEAFF	TGTGCCAGCATGGCAGGGGTAGACACTGAAGCTTTCTTT
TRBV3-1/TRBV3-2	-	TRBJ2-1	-	CASSLVLSSYNEQFF	TGTGCCAGCAGCCTTGTCCTGAGCTCCTACAATGAGCAGTTCTTC
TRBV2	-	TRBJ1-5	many	CASSEGGVNQPQHF	TGTGCCAGCAGTGAGGGAGGGGTCAATCAGCCCCAGCATTTT
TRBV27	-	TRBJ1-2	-	CASSSTGEWGYTF	TGTGCCAGCAGTTCGACAGGCGAGTGGGGCTACACCTTC
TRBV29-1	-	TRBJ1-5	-	CSVEGAGPGGPQHF	TGCAGCGTTGAAGGAGCAGGCCCCGGAGGGCCCCAGCATTTT
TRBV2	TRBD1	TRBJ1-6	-	CASRGTGGKASPLHF	TGTGCCAGCAGAGGGACAGGGGGAAAAGCTTCACCCCTCCACTTT
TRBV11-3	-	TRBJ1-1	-	CASSFRGRAFF	TGTGCCAGCAGCTTTCGAGGGCGGGCTTTCTTT
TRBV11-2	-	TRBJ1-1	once	CASSLTGSEAFF	TGTGCCAGCAGCTTGACCGGGAGTGAAGCTTTCTTT